This TCR beta chain was identified in a study of shared clonotypes between healthy human individuals. In germline, CDR1 is SNHLY, CDR2 FYNNEI. The CDR3 is 15 residues long. Trimming took 3 bases from V and 4 from J, leaving 15 bases between them. Repertoires were generated with immunoSEQ multiplex PCR, while TCRdb's copy carries only in-frame clones and drops some. The sample consists of around 750,000 clones, under 80% of them appearing once. This chain links TRBV2 with TRBJ2-5; D tentatively reads TRBD1 or TRBD2 (6 bases each). Sequencing was done on a sample of memory CD4+ T cells sorted from blood. Subset indicated: CD45RA-negative fraction. This clonotype originated in a woman aged 25 to 45 in good health. For the CDR3, the DNA is TGTGCCAGCAGTGATGGACCGGGGGCGAGAGAGACCCAGTACTTC. Its protein is CASSDGPGARETQYF.